This T cell receptor beta chain was sequenced for a study of cytomegalovirus exposure and HLA in healthy donors. Study results and limitations: Through in vitro validation, three CMV-associated chains were shown to be specific for CMV antigens.

Concerning this clone itself: The antigen is undetermined.

TCRdb keeps only in-frame clones here, not all; method: immunoSEQ multiplex PCR. The sample carries approximately 280,000 clones, roughly 85% recorded once. Looked up from germline, CDR1 is SGHRS and CDR2 is YFSETQ. After removal of 2 bases from V and 10 bases from J, the junction contained 5 bases not matched to a gene. This CDR3 comprises 15 residues. The source is a woman younger than 30 in good health and CMV-seronegative. Sequenced material: PBMCs. This chain joins TRBV5-1 and TRBJ2-1, with 14 bases identical to TRBD2. The CDR3 DNA follows: TGCGCCAGCAGCTTCGGGACTAGCGGGAGTGACGAGCAGTTCTTC. This gives the protein CASSFGTSGSDEQFF.